This TCR beta chain was identified during a study of blood T cell repertoires in COVID-19. This clone was counted once. In the original processing: It was from reference gene primer amplification that nucleated cell counts were estimated. The data were produced by immunoSEQ multiplex PCR, yet TCRdb's version contains in-frame clones alone and is incomplete. That table supplies the V and J calls and clone size; D and trimming were determined from the DNA. The table shows around 270,000 clones, with around 87% occurring only once. One Seattle source followed patients from active infection through their disease course. J was trimmed by 4 bases and V by 1 base; bases with no gene match: 7. The CDR3 is made up of 16 amino acids. Per germline, CDR1 MDHEN and CDR2 SYDVKM.

The sequence was collected from a woman in her sixties with COVID-19, enrolled during active disease. Input material: peripheral blood. The chain is built from TRBV28 and TRBJ1-5; 7 bases agree with TRBD1. DNA of the CDR3: TGTGCCAGCAGTTTATCCCTTGGACAGGAGAATCAGCCCCAGCATTTT. It codes for CASSLSLGQENQPQHF.